The next 17 T cell receptor beta chains were all read from a single sample in a study of cytomegalovirus exposure and HLA in healthy donors. The PCR made use of 60 Vbeta and 13 Jbeta primers. Only in-frame clones appear in the TCRdb table, and some are missing; sequencing was by immunoSEQ multiplex PCR. Altogether some 170,000 clones are present, 75% to 85% being singletons, with the ten largest covering approximately 4.4%. Material: PBMCs. All receptors come from a woman younger than 35 in good health and CMV-seropositive.

This chain connects TRBV21-1 to TRBJ2-7; TRBD1, the table's D call, was not compared with the DNA. TRBV21-1 is a recognized pseudogene. The CDR3 consists of 19 residues. The CDR3 loop reads CASSKKPPPGQGVFYEQYF. As DNA, the CDR3 is TGTGCCAGCAGCAAAAAACCCCCCCCGGGACAGGGGGTTTTCTACGAGCAGTACTTC.

The chain joins TRBV5-1 to TRBJ1-1; D is uncertain. V was trimmed by 0 bases and J by 3 bases, leaving 12 bases between them. The CDR3 is made up of 15 amino acids. Germline V gives CDR1 SGHRS, CDR2 YFSETQ. CDR3: CASSLATEVYTEAFF. In DNA form, the CDR3 reads TGCGCCAGCAGCTTGGCAACGGAGGTGTACACTGAAGCTTTCTTT.

In this sample, this clone turned up a few times. This chain links TRBV18 with TRBJ1-1, with D perhaps TRBD1 (5 bases). The length of the CDR3 is 15 residues. Germline CDR1 is KGHSH and CDR2 is LQKENI. Trimming cost V 3 bases and J 5 bases, with 16 bases left between them. CDR3 loop: CASSPTQGGETEAFF. The CDR3 DNA sequence: TGTGCCAGCTCACCTACCCAGGGCGGGGAGACTGAAGCTTTCTTT. Full variable domain (remainder filled in from reference TRBV18 and TRBJ1-1): NAGVMQNPRHLVRRRGQEARLRCSPMKGHSHVYWYRQLPEEGLKFMVYLQKENIIDESGMPKERFSAEFPKEGPSILRIQQVVRGDSAAYFCASSPTQGGETEAFFGQGTRLTVV.

The rearrangement joins TRBV18 to TRBJ2-4; D might be TRBD1 (6 bases). V lost 3 bases to trimming and J lost 6 bases, with 15 bases between them. CDR1 and CDR2 from the germline V gene are KGHSH and LQKENI. CDR3 length: 15 amino acids. The CDR3 DNA follows: TGTGCCAGCTCACCGGTTCAGGGGCCACCAAACATTCAGTACTTC. Translated: CASSPVQGPPNIQYF.

The gene calls are TRBV19 and TRBJ2-7; D gene ambiguous. The V and J ends lost 1 base and 2 bases respectively, with 12 bases between them. CDR1 is LNHDA and CDR2 is SQIVND in the germline V gene (reference sequence). This CDR3 region has 15 residues. The CDR3 here is CASSIGVQNPYEQYF. The CDR3 DNA reads TGTGCCAGTAGTATAGGGGTACAGAACCCCTACGAGCAGTACTTC.

J is TRBJ2-1 and V is TRBV27; D is unresolved. Germline assignment: CDR1 MNHEY and CDR2 SMNVEV (reference sequence). The CDR3 has 17 residues. Trimming stripped 9 bases from V and 4 bases from J, with 25 bases between. The CDR3 coding sequence is TGTGCCAGTTCAACCTTACCCGCCGGCGGAGAATACAATGAGCAGTTCTTC. Its protein is CASSTLPAGGEYNEQFF.

The rearrangement links TRBV28 to TRBJ2-1; 10 bases agree with TRBD1. This CDR3 has 17 residues. Germline V lookup: CDR1 MDHEN, CDR2 SYDVKM. V shed 8 bases, J shed 5 bases, and the junction held 15 bases outside the gene matches. In DNA form, the CDR3 reads TGTGCCAGCTCCGCCCCAGGACAGGGGGTCGGTAACAATGAGCAGTTCTTC. This sequence encodes CASSAPGQGVGNNEQFF.

The chain carries TRBV5-3 and TRBJ2-7; a possible D gene is TRBD1 (6 bases). Being an ORF, TRBV5-3 has a function that is uncertain. The ends were cut back, 3 bases at V and 3 bases at J, with 16 bases in the middle. This CDR3 region has 15 residues. The DNA for the CDR3 is TGTGCCAGAAGCTCGACCGGGACACCCAGCTACGAGCAGTACTTC. Translated, it gives CARSSTGTPSYEQYF.

This clone has only one observation. J is TRBJ2-5 and V is TRBV6-4; 7 nucleotides line up with TRBD1. J lost 1 base, V lost 4 bases, and 6 bases had no gene match. The CDR3 is made up of 15 amino acids. Per germline, CDR1 MRHNA and CDR2 SNTAGT. The CDR3 sequence: CASSAEQGSQETQYF. Written as DNA, the CDR3 is TGTGCCAGCAGTGCCGAACAGGGGTCCCAAGAGACCCAGTACTTC.

The gene calls are TRBV19 and TRBJ2-3; D is undetermined. Germline-derived CDR1 and CDR2 are LNHDA and SQIVND (reference sequence). Trimming removed 3 bases from V and 2 bases from J, with 15 bases in between. The CDR3 sequence is 16 residues long. CDR3 bases: TGTGCCAGTAGTATGTCCCTCTATATCAACACAGATACGCAGTATTTT. Translation: CASSMSLYINTDTQYF.

The rearrangement links TRBV11-2 to TRBJ2-1; D is perhaps TRBD2 (6 bases). Between the trimmed V and J ends, which lost 5 bases and 7 bases, there was a span of 6 bases. This CDR3 region has 11 residues. Germline V gene data show CDR1 as SGHAT and CDR2 as FQNNGV. CDR3 in amino acids: CASSRENEQFF. As DNA, the CDR3 is TGTGCCAGCAGCCGGGAGAATGAGCAGTTCTTC.

This clone showed up just a few times. The chain has TRBV4-2 and TRBJ2-2, with a possible D match to TRBD2 (7 bases). With 4 bases removed from V and 5 bases from J, the gap between germline ends came to 14 bases. This CDR3 has 15 residues. Germline CDR1 LGHNA, CDR2 YNFKEQ. This chain's CDR3 is CASSLGGPGTGELFF. CDR3 DNA: TGTGCCAGCAGCCTCGGGGGGCCGGGGACCGGGGAGCTGTTTTTT.

The rearrangement uses TRBV10-3 and TRBJ2-1, with TRBD2 matching 8 bases. CDR1 ENHRY and CDR2 SYGVKD come from the germline V gene. This CDR3 is built from 15 residues. V shed 6 bases and J 3 bases; nucleotides not matched to a gene: 7. In DNA form, the CDR3 reads TGTGCCATCAGCCAACAACTAGCGGACTACAATGAGCAGTTCTTC. Amino acid sequence: CAISQQLADYNEQFF.

The CDR3 spells CASSSAAPSAFF. The CDR3 coding sequence is TGTGCCAGCAGCTCCGCAGCGCCTTCAGCTTTCTTT. The chain carries TRBV7-9 and TRBJ1-1; no firm D call. V dropped 4 bases and J dropped 10 bases, with 13 bases sitting between them. CDR1 SEHNR and CDR2 FQNEAQ come from the germline V gene (reference sequence). The CDR3 runs 12 residues.

The rearrangement joins TRBV5-8 to TRBJ2-4; D may be TRBD1 (6 bases). CDR1 SGHTS and CDR2 YDEGEE come from the germline V gene. This CDR3 contains 16 residues. V shed 4 bases and J shed 6 bases, with 20 bases lying between them. The CDR3 spells CASSQLPTGSGNIQYF. The CDR3 bases are TGTGCCAGCAGCCAACTACCGACAGGCTCGGGAAACATTCAGTACTTC. Together with reference TRBV5-8 and TRBJ2-4, the CDR3 gives the full variable domain: EAGVTQSPTHLIKTRGQQATLRCSPISGHTSVYWYQQALGLGLQFLLWYDEGEERNRGNFPPRFSGRQFPNYSSELNVNALELEDSALYLCASSQLPTGSGNIQYFGAGTRLSVL.

The chain recombines TRBV10-3 with TRBJ2-2, with 12 nucleotides matching TRBD2. With V trimmed by 7 bases and J by 1 base, 1 base remained unmatched. Germline V lookup: CDR1 ENHRY, CDR2 SYGVKD. The CDR3 extends over 15 amino acids. The CDR3 region has the DNA TGTGCCATCATGACTAGCGGGGGGAACACCGGGGAGCTGTTTTTT. This gives the protein CAIMTSGGNTGELFF.

The genes are TRBV11-2 and TRBJ1-3; D is uncertain. V shed 5 bases and J shed 1 base, with 12 bases lying between them. Germline CDR1 SGHAT, CDR2 FQNNGV. The CDR3 contains 15 residues. In DNA, the CDR3 is TGTGCCAGCAGCCCATTCACTTCTTCTGGAAACACCATATATTTT. It encodes CASSPFTSSGNTIYF.